This T cell receptor beta chain was obtained from a study of blood T cell repertoires in COVID-19 (dated by TCRdb to 2019 to 2021). In the study overall: Samples covering the acute and convalescent phases of COVID-19 were provided by collaborators in the United States, Italy and Spain. The repertoires were released in a freely available public database intended as a resource for research on the immune response to SARS-CoV-2. Subjects who had been exposed to COVID-19, were actively infected with it, or had recovered from it provided the deeply sampled blood TCRbeta repertoires that made up the dataset. Samples came from the ongoing ImmuneRACE study (first 160 participants) plus 1,254 subjects from 6 global collaborators. Where HLA class I and class II types were available, the types were taken from metadata supplied by the sample provider, not from assay-based typing. The material from the prospective study consisted of cDNA or gDNA derived from T cells, B-cell-depleted T cells, or PBMCs. The sample metadata nearly always contained a de-identified subject ID, COVID-19 status, age in years and sex.

General findings and caveats noted by the study authors: How much clinical and demographic metadata was included differed by source and by participant, and the metadata was provided uncurated.

Its CDR3 holds 17 amino acids, cysteine through phenylalanine. Only the CDR3 DNA is retained, 51 bases long and in frame from the first base. From a lookup of the germline V gene, CDR1 and CDR2 are LGHNA and YSLEER. V and J are truncated by 0 bases and 8 bases respectively, leaving an intervening sequence of 17 bases. One collaborating source in Seattle enrolled patients during active infection and followed them longitudinally through the course of disease. Each collaborating institution followed its own protocols to collect whole blood in K2EDTA tubes. Collaborator samples were shipped for TCRbeta analysis as frozen whole blood, isolated PBMCs, or DNA extracted from either sample type. TCRbeta CDR3 regions were amplified from genomic DNA using the immunoSEQ Assay, a bias-controlled multiplex PCR. On the study's bioinformatics: Nucleated cell counts per sample were estimated from amplification of reference gene primers within the assay. To quantify the absolute abundance of each unique TCRbeta CDR3 rearrangement, sequence reads were collapsed and filtered. For each sample, productive Simpson clonality was calculated as the square root of Simpson's diversity index over productive rearrangements. TCRdb holds this immuneACCESS table with in-frame rearrangements only. Some clones are missing; in checked studies, unresolved V genes explain under half, and the rest has no known cause. V, J and clone size were drawn from that table, and D and trimming were deduced from the DNA. A total of about 210,000 clones appear in this sample, around 81% of them only once. Around 0.93% of the sample is in the top ten clones.

In the case of this clone: Which antigen it targets is not known. It has no much larger one-base neighbor in the sample; base qualities were not kept.

Sequencing was carried out using peripheral blood. The chain couples TRBV4-3 to TRBJ1-6; the D gene cannot be named for sure. The TCR was taken from a man aged 55-75 years with COVID-19, enrolled during active disease. The CDR3 amino acid sequence is: CASSQDPRGEPDSPLHF. The nucleotide sequence reads as follows: TGCGCCAGCAGCCAAGACCCTCGCGGGGAACCGGATTCACCCCTCCACTTT.